Here is one T cell receptor (beta chain) with its context. CDR1 is SEHNR, CDR2 FQNEAQ, per germline (reference sequence). CDR3 length: 15 amino acids. With 3 bases removed from V and 1 base from J, the gap between germline ends came to 7 bases. TCRdb's table, derived via immunoSEQ multiplex PCR, lists solely in-frame clones and lacks some. Of around 130,000 clones in the sample, about 91% were seen once. The entry originates in a study of T cell responses to AZD1222 COVID-19 vaccine. The sequence derives from an adult who received the AZD1222 COVID-19 vaccine. Sequenced here: peripheral blood, sampled 28 days after the second AZD1222 dose. J is TRBJ2-6 and V is TRBV7-9; D perhaps matches TRBD2 (6 bases). The CDR3 is CASSLGGSGANVLTF. The CDR3 DNA reads TGTGCCAGCAGCTTGGGGGGATCTGGGGCCAACGTCCTGACTTTC.